This entry lists 23 T cell receptor beta chains sequenced from one sample in a study of blood T cell repertoires in COVID-19 (dated by TCRdb to the early 2020s). The library was produced with the immunoSEQ multiplex PCR assay. TCRdb provides this immuneACCESS table in a form limited to in-frame rearrangements. Some clones are lacking; in checked studies, under half of them reflect an unresolved V gene, and why the rest are absent is not known. A total of 230,000 or so clones appear in this sample, 80% to 85% of them only once. The top ten clonotypes cover less than 5.5% of the sample. The sequenced sample was peripheral blood. The receptors here all came from a man aged 45 to 65 with active or convalescent COVID-19.

Only one count was recorded for this clone. The chain has TRBV30 and TRBJ1-1; D remains unclear. The CDR3 covers 12 residues. Germline-derived CDR1 and CDR2 are GTSNPN and SVGIG (reference sequence). V lost 5 bases and J lost 4, with 11 bases in between. The CDR3 nucleotides are TGTGCCTGGTGCTCCCCGGGCACTGAAGCTTTCTTT. Protein product: CAWCSPGTEAFF.

V gene TRBV19 combines with J gene TRBJ1-1; possibly TRBD1 for D (5 bases). Per germline, CDR1 LNHDA and CDR2 SQIVND (reference sequence). Trimming took off 5 bases at V and 2 bases at J, with 9 bases between the two ends. CDR3 length: 13 amino acids. Here the CDR3 reads CASSYRGNTEAFF. CDR3 nucleotide sequence: TGTGCCAGTAGTTATAGGGGCAACACTGAAGCTTTCTTT.

The V call is TRBV6-1, the J call TRBJ1-2, with unresolved D. The CDR3 is 13 amino acids. CDR1 and CDR2 from the germline V gene are MNHNS and SASEGT. Trimming cost V 1 base and J 5 bases, with 8 bases left between them. Here the CDR3 DNA reads TGTGCCAGCAGTGAAGTTACGGGGTATGGCTACACCTTC. It codes for CASSEVTGYGYTF.

The chain has TRBV3-1 (or the pseudogene TRBV3-2) and TRBJ1-1; TRBD1 matches 8 bases. Germline V gene data show CDR1 as LGHDT and CDR2 as YNNKEL (reference sequence). The CDR3 is 12 amino acids. V lost 4 bases and J lost 6; bases outside the gene matches: 1. CDR3 amino acids: CASSLDRAEAFF. The CDR3 coding sequence is TGTGCCAGCAGCCTGGACAGGGCTGAAGCTTTCTTT.

In this sample, this clone turned up many times. V usage is TRBV5-6 and J usage is TRBJ2-7, with D perhaps TRBD1 (6 bases). This CDR3 contains 15 residues. Germline V gene lookup returns CDR1 SGHDT and CDR2 YYEEEE. Trimming removed 0 bases from V and 1 base from J, with 11 bases in between. The CDR3 here is CASSLGPGASYEQYF. CDR3 sequence (DNA): TGTGCCAGCAGCTTGGGGCCAGGGGCATCCTACGAGCAGTACTTC.

In the case of this clone: Germline is not matched at one junction end, which may reflect a read error. The chain carries TRBV5-1 and TRBJ1-2; 9 nucleotides match TRBD1. The germline V gene has CDR1 SGHRS and CDR2 YFSETQ. The CDR3 loop spans 16 amino acids. CDR3 amino acids: CARSRDRGEREDGYTF. In DNA, the CDR3 is TGCGCCCGCAGCCGCGACAGGGGGGAGAGGGAAGATGGCTACACCTTC.

The chain recombines TRBV9 with TRBJ2-1; TRBD2 matches at 10 bases. Germline-derived CDR1 and CDR2 are SGDLS and YYNGEE. V shed 0 bases and J 8 bases; nucleotides not matched to a gene: 2. The CDR3 consists of 14 residues. The CDR3 DNA reads as TGTGCCAGCAGCGTAGCTAGCGGGGGCTATGAGCAGTTCTTC. Translation gives CASSVASGGYEQFF.

The chain uses TRBV6-5 and TRBJ2-5, with TRBD1 identical over 8 bases. Germline values: CDR1 MNHEY, CDR2 SVGAGI. J gave up 6 bases and V 7 bases, and 10 bases lay outside the gene matches. This CDR3 has 14 amino acids. In DNA form, the CDR3 reads TGTGCCAGCACTCTCCGGACAGGGACCCAGACCCAGTACTTC. Its protein product is CASTLRTGTQTQYF.

The sample holds a few counts of this clone. The chain has TRBV19 and TRBJ1-4; TRBD1 aligns across 10 bases. This CDR3 has 14 amino acids. Germline-derived CDR1 and CDR2 are LNHDA and SQIVND (reference sequence). V gave up 5 bases and J gave up 8 bases; unmatched junction bases: 5. CDR3 nucleotides: TGTGCCAGTAGTGTCGGGACAGGGGAGGAAAAACTGTTTTTT. The encoded protein is CASSVGTGEEKLFF.

This clone was seen once. An end of the junction does not agree with germline; a read error may underlie this. V and J are TRBV30 and TRBJ1-2, with D maybe TRBD1 (5 bases). Germline CDR1 and CDR2: GTSNPN and SVGIG (reference sequence). CDR3 size: 13 residues. CDR3 region: CARSVTRGFGYTF. The CDR3 DNA reads TGTGCCCGGAGTGTAACTCGGGGGTTCGGCTACACCTTC.

This rearrangement joins TRBV30 to TRBJ1-4, with TRBD1 matching over 12 bases. J gave up 8 bases and V 0 bases, and 19 bases lay outside the gene matches. The germline V gene encodes CDR1 GTSNPN and CDR2 SVGIG (reference sequence). The CDR3 sequence is 20 residues long. For the CDR3, the DNA is TGTGCCTGGAGTGTAATTGGGGGGGACAGGGGGCGTTCCGGTCCCGAAAAACTGTTTTTT. This encodes CAWSVIGGDRGRSGPEKLFF. The full variable domain, its missing parts supplied by reference TRBV30 and TRBJ1-4, is SQTIHQWPATLVQPVGSPLSLECTVEGTSNPNLYWYRQAAGRGLQLLFYSVGIGQISSEVPQNLSASRPQDRQFILSSKKLLLSDSGFYLCAWSVIGGDRGRSGPEKLFFGSGTQLSVL.

J is TRBJ1-1 and V is TRBV19; maybe TRBD1 (5 bases). The V gene lost 7 bases and the J gene lost 4 bases, with 13 bases spanning the gap. Germline V gene data show CDR1 as LNHDA and CDR2 as SQIVND (reference sequence). The CDR3 runs 13 residues. CDR3 DNA: TGTGCCAGTACATCCAGGGCGGTCACTGAAGCTTTCTTT. Encoded protein: CASTSRAVTEAFF.

This clone was observed a handful of times. This rearrangement joins TRBV18 to TRBJ1-5, with D perhaps matching TRBD1 (6 bases). The CDR3 has 14 residues. V lost 6 bases, J lost 2 bases, and 11 bases lay in between. The germline V gene encodes CDR1 KGHSH and CDR2 LQKENI. CDR3 DNA sequence: TGTGCCAGCTCTCCCGGGGGGCGCAATCAGCCCCAGCATTTT. It encodes CASSPGGRNQPQHF.

The V and J genes are TRBV5-6 and TRBJ1-3, with D hard to call. The CDR3 is made up of 14 amino acids. Germline assignment: CDR1 SGHDT and CDR2 YYEEEE. The V and J ends lost 4 bases and 4 bases respectively, with 12 bases between them. The CDR3 loop reads CASSPPSGGNTIYF. The CDR3 coding sequence is TGTGCCAGCAGCCCCCCCTCCGGGGGAAACACCATATATTTT.

V gene TRBV7-8 combines with J gene TRBJ1-5, with a weak D call TRBD1 (6 bases). The germline gives CDR1 SGHVS, CDR2 FQNEAQ. The ends were cut back, 0 bases at V and 3 bases at J, with 12 bases in the middle. The CDR3 loop spans 16 amino acids. The CDR3 reads CASSLAEQGNNQPQHF. CDR3 in DNA: TGTGCCAGCAGCTTAGCAGAACAGGGTAACAATCAGCCCCAGCATTTT. Variable domain in full (rest from reference TRBV7-8 and TRBJ1-5): GAGVSQSPRYKVAKRGQDVALRCDPISGHVSLFWYQQALGQGPEFLTYFQNEAQLDKSGLPSDRFFAERPEGSVSTLKIQRTQQEDSAVYLCASSLAEQGNNQPQHFGDGTRLSIL.

This chain uses TRBV4-3 with TRBJ1-2; the match to TRBD1 covers 7 bases. The germline V gene has CDR1 LGHNA and CDR2 YSLEER. CDR3 length: 16 residues. The J segment lost 2 bases and the V segment lost 0 bases, leaving 6 bases of the junction unmatched. CDR3 residues: CASSQDWRQGNYGYTF. The CDR3 DNA reads TGCGCCAGCAGCCAAGATTGGCGACAGGGAAACTATGGCTACACCTTC.

This sequence joins TRBV12-3 or TRBV12-4 and TRBJ2-1; 7 bases line up with TRBD1. The CDR3 covers 12 residues. V shed 6 bases and J 11 bases; nucleotides not matched to a gene: 7. The CDR3 region is CASSDRVRKQFF. The CDR3 bases are TGTGCCAGCAGCGACAGGGTCCGGAAGCAGTTCTTC.

The J gene is TRBJ2-7, the V gene TRBV3-1 (or the pseudogene TRBV3-2); 10 nucleotides agree with TRBD1. Trimming took 4 bases from V and 4 from J; bases not matched to a gene: 4. This CDR3 contains 14 residues. In germline, CDR1 is LGHDT, CDR2 YNNKEL (reference sequence). The CDR3 DNA reads as TGTGCCAGCAGCCTGGGGACAGGGGAATACGAGCAGTACTTC. This translates into CASSLGTGEYEQYF.

CDR3: CASSNPRDEQFF. The DNA for the CDR3 is TGTGCCAGCAGCAATCCGAGGGATGAGCAGTTCTTC. This chain uses TRBV28 with TRBJ2-1; D perhaps matches TRBD2 (5 bases). With 6 bases removed from V and 8 bases from J, the gap between germline ends came to 11 bases. Germline V CDR1 and CDR2: MDHEN, SYDVKM. This CDR3 comprises 12 residues.

V gene TRBV29-1 combines with J gene TRBJ2-1, with D possibly TRBD2 on 5 matching bases. Germline CDR1 and CDR2: SQVTM and ANQGSEA. The CDR3 loop spans 13 amino acids. Trimming took 8 bases from V and 0 from J, leaving 11 bases between them. The CDR3, as DNA: TGCAGCTGGGCACGGGGCTCCTACAATGAGCAGTTCTTC. Translation gives CSWARGSYNEQFF.

This chain connects TRBV27 to TRBJ1-2, with 10 bases identical to TRBD1. V lost 2 bases to trimming and J lost 4 bases; unmatched junction nucleotides: 10. The CDR3 spans 17 residues. Germline V gene data show CDR1 as MNHEY and CDR2 as SMNVEV (reference sequence). The CDR3 loop reads CASSLRGPGQGGYGYTF. The CDR3 bases are TGTGCCAGCAGTTTAAGGGGCCCCGGACAGGGGGGCTATGGCTACACCTTC.

The chain joins TRBV2 to TRBJ2-3, with 11 bases lining up with TRBD2. The CDR3 runs to 16 residues. Germline V lookup: CDR1 SNHLY, CDR2 FYNNEI. With 1 base clipped from V and 2 bases from J, the junction kept 2 bases outside the gene matches. CDR3 sequence: CASSEGLAGLTDTQYF. The CDR3 bases are TGTGCCAGCAGTGAAGGACTAGCGGGGCTCACAGATACGCAGTATTTT.

The chain links TRBV5-6 to TRBJ2-5; the match to TRBD2 covers 12 bases. Germline loops: CDR1 SGHDT, CDR2 YYEEEE. V trimming: 1 base; J trimming: 3 bases; junction bases outside the gene matches: 4. The CDR3 has 16 amino acids. The CDR3 loop is CASSLLLAGGEETQYF. The CDR3 coding sequence is TGTGCCAGCAGCTTGTTACTAGCGGGGGGAGAAGAGACCCAGTACTTC.